This TCR beta chain was profiled in a study of shared clonotypes between healthy human individuals. Trimming took off 1 base at V and 7 bases at J, with 7 bases between the two ends. Germline V CDR1 and CDR2: GTSNPN, SVGIG (reference sequence). CDR3 length: 11 residues. Sequencing was performed with immunoSEQ multiplex PCR; in TCRdb, only in-frame clones are kept and a portion is missing. The repertoire holds millions of clones, with approximately 95% as singletons. Notes on this clone: The same CDR3 is also encoded by other DNA sequences in this sample.

What was sequenced was naive CD4+ T cells sorted from blood. The subset here: CD45RA+ positively selected. The chain recombines TRBV30 with TRBJ1-2; D uncertain. This TCR came from a man between 18 and 35 years old in good health. The CDR3 DNA is TGTGCCTGGAGTGCCTCGGCTGGCTACACCTTC. It is translated as CAWSASAGYTF.